This TCR beta chain was observed in a study of OX40 agonist ivuxolimab in advanced cancers. Overall study: Three patients, one with hepatocellular carcinoma and two with cutaneous melanoma, responded partially.

The trim removed 4 bases at V and 1 base at J, leaving 4 bases unmatched. From germline, CDR1 is MDHEN and CDR2 SYDVKM. CDR3 size: 15 residues. Generated by immunoSEQ multiplex PCR, the TCRdb table keeps only in-frame clones and is missing some. The sample lists 100,000 or so clones, roughly 84% occurring once. The clonotype comes from an adult with an advanced solid tumor such as melanoma, head and neck, liver or kidney cancer. The chain couples TRBV28 to TRBJ2-3, with TRBD1 matching over 8 bases. Sequencing used CD4+ or CD8+ T cells sorted from blood, obtained in a trial of the OX40 agonist ivuxolimab. CDR3 bases: TGTGCCAGCAGTTCCTTGACAGGGGGCACAGATACGCAGTATTTT. Protein sequence: CASSSLTGGTDTQYF.